This entry concerns a single T cell receptor (beta chain). Antigen: not known. The protocol was immunoSEQ multiplex PCR, while the TCRdb copy is restricted to in-frame clones and leaves out a portion. The data show about 93,000 clones, around 94% seen once. The sample originates from a study of OX40 agonist ivuxolimab in advanced cancers. The overall study: All patients had ivuxolimab intravenously every 2 weeks at 0.01 to 10 mg/kg. Study findings and constraints: Expanded peripheral T cells had an undetermined antigen specificity. Some of the nonresponding patients also showed low levels of normalized T-cell clonal expansion. Relative to CD4+, CD8+ T cells held more expanded clones on average.

The material was CD4+ or CD8+ T cells sorted from blood, obtained in a trial of the OX40 agonist ivuxolimab. This clonotype was sampled from an adult with an advanced solid tumor such as melanoma, head and neck, liver or kidney cancer.

CDR3 bases: TGTGCCAGCAGCTTCAAGGGTGGACGGGCTCGTACCGACAATGAGCAGTTCTTC. Protein product: CASSFKGGRARTDNEQFF. The chain combines TRBV11-2 with TRBJ2-1, with D unclear. CDR1 and CDR2 from the germline V gene are SGHAT and FQNNGV. V was trimmed by 3 bases and J by 5 bases, leaving 23 bases between them. There are 18 residues in the CDR3.